A single sample gave rise to the 26 T cell receptor beta chains below, sequenced in a study of blood T cell repertoires in COVID-19. Method: immunoSEQ multiplex PCR; TCRdb's copy keeps in-frame clones and lacks some. Here the sample spans about 310,000 clones, under 90% being singletons. The sequenced sample was peripheral blood. These receptors all stem from a woman in her twenties or thirties with COVID-19, enrolled during active disease.

The chain employs TRBV5-1 and TRBJ1-4; tentatively, D is TRBD1 (6 bases). Germline values: CDR1 SGHRS, CDR2 YFSETQ. V lost 3 bases and J lost 5, with 11 bases in between. The CDR3 runs 14 residues. The CDR3 DNA sequence: TGCGCCAGCAGCTCCGGACAGATAAATGAAAAACTGTTTTTT. Protein sequence: CASSSGQINEKLFF.

J is TRBJ1-1 and V is TRBV25-1, with TRBD1 as a possible D gene (5 bases). Per germline, CDR1 MGHDK and CDR2 SYGVNS. CDR3 length: 15 amino acids. V gave up 5 bases and J gave up 5 bases, with 18 bases separating them. The CDR3 sequence: CASSLGFSGRTEAFF. CDR3 sequence (DNA): TGTGCCAGCAGTCTAGGGTTTTCAGGGCGGACTGAAGCTTTCTTT.

This chain links TRBV9 with TRBJ1-2, with 7 bases matching TRBD1. V was pared by 3 bases and J by 6 bases, with 5 bases of the junction left unmatched. The length of the CDR3 is 13 residues. CDR1 is SGDLS and CDR2 is YYNGEE in the germline V gene. The CDR3 here is CASSEGARDGYTF. CDR3 nucleotides: TGTGCCAGCAGCGAGGGGGCAAGGGATGGCTACACCTTC.

CDR3 sequence reads: CASSPQLAGMNEQYF. CDR3 bases: TGTGCCAGCAGCCCACAGTTAGCGGGAATGAACGAGCAGTACTTC. This sequence joins TRBV7-6 and TRBJ2-7; 8 nucleotides line up with TRBD2. CDR3 length equals 15 residues. J gave up 5 bases and V 5 bases, and 11 bases lay outside the gene matches. CDR1 SGHVS and CDR2 FNYEAQ come from the germline V gene.

The rearrangement joins TRBV2 to TRBJ2-1, with D possibly TRBD2 on 6 matching bases. The CDR3 totals 16 residues. In germline, CDR1 is SNHLY, CDR2 FYNNEI. V lost 6 bases to trimming and J lost 1 base, with 16 bases between them. The CDR3 is CASSPGGGVSYNEQFF. For the CDR3, the DNA is TGTGCCAGCAGCCCAGGCGGCGGGGTTTCCTACAATGAGCAGTTCTTC.

The rearrangement links TRBV11-2 to TRBJ1-6; a possible D gene is TRBD1 (5 bases). CDR1 and CDR2 from the germline V gene are SGHAT and FQNNGV. V was pared by 7 bases and J by 9 bases, with 13 bases between. The CDR3 consists of 13 residues. The CDR3 sequence is CASKAGKISPLHF. CDR3 DNA sequence: TGTGCCAGCAAGGCAGGGAAGATTTCACCCCTCCACTTT.

Concerning this clone: Compared with germline, one end of the junction differs, possibly owing to a read error. The chain uses TRBV28 and TRBJ1-1; TRBD1 is a possible D gene (5 bases). CDR1 and CDR2 (germline): MDHEN, SYDVKM. This CDR3 is built from 14 residues. CDR3 residues: CASSRPGSNAEAFF. The CDR3 nucleotides are TGTGCCAGCAGTCGACCAGGGTCGAACGCTGAAGCTTTCTTT.

V and J are TRBV18 and TRBJ2-3, with a tentative D call TRBD2 (6 bases). Trimming took 3 bases from V and 4 from J, leaving 14 bases between them. There are 15 residues in the CDR3. Germline CDR1 and CDR2: KGHSH and LQKENI. This CDR3 reads CASSPGAGAADTQYF. Written as DNA, the CDR3 is TGTGCCAGCTCACCCGGAGCGGGTGCCGCAGATACGCAGTATTTT.

This chain uses TRBV7-8 with TRBJ1-5; D gene ambiguous. The CDR3 covers 15 residues. Between the trimmed V and J ends, which lost 4 bases and 6 bases, there was a span of 16 bases. Germline values: CDR1 SGHVS, CDR2 FQNEAQ. The CDR3 DNA reads as TGTGCCAGCAGCTCAATAGAGGCGGAGCGTCAGCCCCAGCATTTT. Its translation: CASSSIEAERQPQHF. Complete variable domain (other parts from reference TRBV7-8 and TRBJ1-5): GAGVSQSPRYKVAKRGQDVALRCDPISGHVSLFWYQQALGQGPEFLTYFQNEAQLDKSGLPSDRFFAERPEGSVSTLKIQRTQQEDSAVYLCASSSIEAERQPQHFGDGTRLSIL.

This clone came up a few times. The chain couples TRBV30 to TRBJ1-3; D gene ambiguous. V dropped 2 bases and J dropped 3 bases, with 11 bases sitting between them. Germline V gene data show CDR1 as GTSNPN and CDR2 as SVGIG (reference sequence). The CDR3 contains 14 residues. The CDR3 region is CAWSRLQYGNTIYF. Here the CDR3 DNA reads TGTGCCTGGAGTCGTTTGCAGTATGGAAACACCATATATTTT. Full variable domain (missing parts from reference TRBV30 and TRBJ1-3): SQTIHQWPATLVQPVGSPLSLECTVEGTSNPNLYWYRQAAGRGLQLLFYSVGIGQISSEVPQNLSASRPQDRQFILSSKKLLLSDSGFYLCAWSRLQYGNTIYFGEGSWLTVV.

The rearrangement links TRBV30 to TRBJ1-5; 8 bases are a match to TRBD1. This CDR3 is 13 amino acids long. V lost 4 bases, J lost 6 bases, and 5 bases stayed unmatched. The germline V gene has CDR1 GTSNPN and CDR2 SVGIG (reference sequence). Here the CDR3 DNA reads TGTGCCTGGACAGGGGGCAGTGGTCAGCCCCAGCATTTT. The encoded protein is CAWTGGSGQPQHF.

The rearrangement links TRBV19 to TRBJ1-5; D not certain. V lost 3 bases to trimming and J lost 6 bases, with 18 bases between them. The CDR3 contains 16 residues. Germline V gives CDR1 LNHDA, CDR2 SQIVND (reference sequence). CDR3 nucleotide sequence: TGTGCCAGTAGTATCGGGTTGCCCGTTTCGGGTCAGCCCCAGCATTTT. This translates into CASSIGLPVSGQPQHF.

The V gene is TRBV6-1, the J gene TRBJ2-4; D remains ambiguous. Germline V lookup: CDR1 MNHNS, CDR2 SASEGT. The V end was cut by 3 bases, the J end by 4 bases, with 7 bases between. The CDR3 has 13 residues. CDR3: CASSDHTKNIQYF. The CDR3 nucleotides are TGTGCCAGCAGTGACCATACTAAAAACATTCAGTACTTC.

J is TRBJ2-5 and V is TRBV5-1, with D maybe TRBD1 (6 bases). V was clipped by 4 bases and J by 4 bases, with 17 bases between them. The CDR3 has 15 residues. CDR1 and CDR2 (germline): SGHRS, YFSETQ. CDR3 in amino acids: CASSPPGHQRETQYF. CDR3 nucleotide sequence: TGCGCCAGCAGCCCCCCGGGACACCAACGAGAGACCCAGTACTTC.

Concerning this clone itself: This specimen includes other DNA sequences encoding the same CDR3. CDR3 sequence: CASSLRQGVTEAFF. CDR3 sequence (DNA): TGTGCCAGCAGCCTTCGACAGGGGGTCACTGAAGCTTTCTTT. The chain links TRBV7-2 to TRBJ1-1; 9 bases map to TRBD1. Germline V gene lookup returns CDR1 SGHTA and CDR2 FQGNSA. V lost 5 bases and J lost 4; bases outside the gene matches: 5. CDR3 size: 14 residues.

This clone was found once. The chain couples TRBV11-3 to TRBJ2-3, with a tentative D call TRBD1 (5 bases). The CDR3 length is 14 residues. V gave up 1 base and J gave up 2 bases, with 7 bases separating them. Germline V gives CDR1 SGHNT, CDR2 YENEEA. CDR3 residues: CASSLGQSTDTQYF. The DNA for the CDR3 is TGTGCCAGCAGCTTAGGACAGTCCACAGATACGCAGTATTTT.

The chain couples TRBV10-3 to TRBJ2-5, with TRBD1 identical over 7 bases. The germline V gene encodes CDR1 ENHRY and CDR2 SYGVKD. The CDR3 contains 15 residues. With V trimmed by 8 bases and J by 1 base, 10 bases remained unmatched. CDR3 in amino acids: CAIAPGTVFQETQYF. For the CDR3, the DNA is TGTGCCATCGCCCCCGGGACAGTCTTCCAAGAGACCCAGTACTTC.

V gene TRBV28 combines with J gene TRBJ2-3; TRBD2 is a possible D gene (6 bases). Trimming removed 6 bases at V and 0 bases at J, with 13 bases between. Germline lookup yields CDR1 MDHEN and CDR2 SYDVKM. There are 15 residues in the CDR3. DNA of the CDR3: TGTGCCAGCAGCCTCGAAGGGACTAGCACAGATACGCAGTATTTT. Amino acids: CASSLEGTSTDTQYF.

The V and J genes are TRBV6-2 or TRBV6-3 and TRBJ2-4, with D unclear. This CDR3 comprises 14 residues. V lost 0 bases and J lost 6, with 9 bases in between. Germline V gene data show CDR1 as MNHEY and CDR2 as SVGEGT. CDR3 nucleotide sequence: TGTGCCAGCAGTTACTCTGGATCGGGAAACATTCAGTACTTC. This codes for CASSYSGSGNIQYF.

With regard to this clone: This same CDR3 is encoded by further DNA sequences in the sample. The chain carries TRBV5-4 and TRBJ1-2; tentative D call: TRBD1 (5 bases). This CDR3 spans 13 amino acids. Germline loops: CDR1 SGHNT, CDR2 YYREEE (reference sequence). The V and J ends lost 4 bases and 2 bases respectively, with 9 bases between them. As DNA, the CDR3 is TGTGCCAGCAGCCCCGACAGCAACTATGGCTACACCTTC. Translation: CASSPDSNYGYTF. The whole variable domain, remainder taken from reference TRBV5-4 and TRBJ1-2, is ETGVTQSPTHLIKTRGQQVTLRCSSQSGHNTVSWYQQALGQGPQFIFQYYREEENGRGNFPPRFSGLQFPNYSSELNVNALELDDSALYLCASSPDSNYGYTFGSGTRLTVV.

Here the CDR3 DNA reads TGTGCCATCAGTGAGAAAGCAGCGGGAAAGAACACCGGGGAGCTGTTTTTT. Translation: CAISEKAAGKNTGELFF. This chain joins TRBV10-3 and TRBJ2-2; 7 nucleotides align to TRBD2. Germline CDR1 ENHRY, CDR2 SYGVKD. The CDR3 is made up of 17 amino acids. The J segment lost 1 base and the V segment lost 2 bases, leaving 7 bases of the junction unmatched.

The chain couples TRBV5-1 to TRBJ2-7; tentative D call: TRBD2 (6 bases). The germline V gene encodes CDR1 SGHRS and CDR2 YFSETQ. Between the trimmed V and J ends, which lost 3 bases and 5 bases, there was a span of 12 bases. The length of the CDR3 is 13 residues. The DNA for the CDR3 is TGCGCCAGCAGCTCTCAACTAGCAAACGAGCAGTACTTC. Translating it yields CASSSQLANEQYF.

The chain has TRBV5-1 and TRBJ2-5; D is perhaps TRBD2 (6 bases). Germline V gene sequence: CDR1 SGHRS, CDR2 YFSETQ. This CDR3 is 14 amino acids long. V gave up 1 base and J gave up 2 bases, with 9 bases separating them. The CDR3 bases are TGCGCCAGCAGCTTGTACGGACTACAAGAGACCCAGTACTTC. Its translation is CASSLYGLQETQYF.

This clone was seen just once. This chain uses TRBV29-1 with TRBJ1-2; D not certain. The CDR3 totals 11 residues. Between the trimmed V and J ends, which lost 8 bases and 8 bases, there was a span of 15 bases. Germline CDR1 is SQVTM and CDR2 is ANQGSEA. For the CDR3, the DNA is TGCAGCCCCGGCGGGTCTGAGGGCTACACCTTC. Residues: CSPGGSEGYTF.

The chain employs TRBV7-9 and TRBJ1-2; TRBD1 might be the D (5 bases). Germline V gene data show CDR1 as SEHNR and CDR2 as FQNEAQ (reference sequence). Trimming cost V 1 base and J 4 bases, with 10 bases left between them. The CDR3 has 14 residues. CDR3 residues: CASSLGETVYGYTF. In DNA form, the CDR3 reads TGTGCCAGCAGCTTAGGAGAGACAGTCTATGGCTACACCTTC.

The chain employs TRBV5-1 and TRBJ1-1; D perhaps matches TRBD1 (5 bases). This CDR3 is built from 16 residues. V lost 3 bases and J lost 0, with 15 bases in between. The germline CDR1 and CDR2 sequences are SGHRS and YFSETQ. The CDR3 nucleotides read TGCGCCAGCAGCTCGGAGGGGACGGGGATGAACACTGAAGCTTTCTTT. Protein: CASSSEGTGMNTEAFF.